These 2 T cell receptor beta chains came from one sample sequenced in a study of blood T cell repertoires in COVID-19 (dated by TCRdb to 2020 to 2022). The library was generated by the immunoSEQ multiplex PCR assay. Held by TCRdb, this immuneACCESS table contains in-frame sequences only and omits some clones. Under half of the omission traces to an unresolved V gene where checked; the cause of the rest is unknown. The sample data list 150,000 or so clones, and 84% of these were observed just once. The leading ten clones occupy approximately 12% of the sample. The specimen sequenced was PBMCs or T cells enriched from blood (not recorded which). The receptors derive from a man in his fifties who had recovered from COVID-19.

The gene calls are TRBV27 and TRBJ2-3, with TRBD2 matching 10 bases. With 1 base clipped from V and 2 bases from J, the junction kept 12 bases outside the gene matches. The length of the CDR3 is 19 residues. CDR1 is MNHEY, CDR2 SMNVEV, per germline (reference sequence). CDR3 DNA: TGTGCCAGCAGTTTATACCTAGCGGGGGCCCGGGCATACACAGATACGCAGTATTTT. The encoded protein is CASSLYLAGARAYTDTQYF.

This clone was picked up one time. This chain links TRBV11-2 with TRBJ1-2; 7 bases map to TRBD1. Unmatched junction bases numbered 10, after V lost 0 bases and J lost 0 bases. Germline CDR1 is SGHAT and CDR2 is FQNNGV. The CDR3 runs 18 residues. CDR3 region: CASSLDSREGGPNYGYTF. The CDR3 nucleotides read TGTGCCAGCAGCTTAGACTCCCGGGAAGGGGGCCCTAACTATGGCTACACCTTC.